These 9 T cell receptor beta chains originate from one sample sequenced in a study of blood T cells in healthy people across ages. A J-beta primer mix and a sample-barcoded 5' primer were used in a second PCR of about 7 to 11 cycles. TCRdb re-called the 5' RACE reads with MiXCR, one entry per CDR3 protein. Among around 710,000 distinct CDR3 sequences listed, around 40% were seen once. Sample: blood. The source of these receptors is a woman aged 55-75 years in good health.

A note on this clonotype: Likely a read error: the CDR3 ends without its conserved phenylalanine or tryptophan. The V and J genes are TRBV20-1 and TRBJ2-3; 8 positions agree with TRBD2. The CDR3 has 14 residues. Germline V CDR1 and CDR2: DFQATT, SNEGSKA (reference sequence). Unmatched junction bases numbered 3, after V lost 4 bases and J lost 0 bases. The CDR3 spells CSAKAGVSTDTQYL. CDR3 DNA: TGCAGTGCTAAAGCGGGAGTCAGCACAGATACGCAGTATTTA.

The chain carries TRBV28 and TRBJ2-1; 7 bases map to TRBD2. CDR1 is MDHEN and CDR2 is SYDVKM in the germline V gene. This CDR3 is 11 amino acids long. V was pared by 5 bases and J by 13 bases, with 5 bases of the junction left unmatched. The CDR3 loop is CASSRGETQFF. DNA of the CDR3: TGTGCCAGCAGTCGGGGGGAGACCCAGTTCTTC.

Many counts were recorded for this clonotype. This chain links TRBV29-1 with TRBJ2-7, with a possible D match to TRBD1 (5 bases). CDR1 SQVTM and CDR2 ANQGSEA come from the germline V gene. The CDR3 extends over 14 amino acids. Trimming cost V 3 bases and J 0 bases, with 12 bases left between them. This CDR3 reads CSVEGHASSYEQYF. In nucleotides, the CDR3 is TGCAGCGTTGAGGGGCATGCCTCCTCCTACGAGCAGTACTTC.

The sample holds a few counts of this clonotype. V gene TRBV3-1 combines with J gene TRBJ2-7; maybe TRBD1 (6 bases). The length of the CDR3 is 13 residues. V lost 3 bases to trimming and J lost 9 bases, with 15 bases between them. CDR1 is LGHDT, CDR2 YNNKEL, per germline (reference sequence). In nucleotides, the CDR3 is TGTGCCAGCAGCCAGAACCAGGGGAGACGGCAGTACTTC. It yields the protein CASSQNQGRRQYF.

This clonotype was counted many times. The chain links TRBV10-3 to TRBJ2-1; 7 bases align to TRBD2. The germline gives CDR1 ENHRY, CDR2 SYGVKD. This CDR3 contains 14 residues. Trimming at V came to 6 bases and at J to 0 bases, leaving 2 bases not matched to a gene. The CDR3 nucleotides are TGTGCCATCAGGGGCGGGAGCTCCTACAATGAGCAGTTCTTC. Translation gives CAIRGGSSYNEQFF.

The gene calls are TRBV4-3 and TRBJ2-1; D uncertain. The end of the DNA is better explained by TRBJ2-7, so the J call may be wrong. This CDR3 contains 15 residues. Germline V gene data show CDR1 as LGHNA and CDR2 as YSLEER. The CDR3 spells CASSQETGSYNEQYF. CDR3 bases: TGCGCCAGCAGCCAAGAAACGGGCTCCTACAATGAGCAGTACTTC.

The chain carries TRBV5-1 and TRBJ2-2, with 9 bases matching TRBD1. Germline-derived CDR1 and CDR2 are SGHRS and YFSETQ. J lost 1 base, V lost 0 bases, and 1 base had no gene match. The CDR3 contains 16 residues. The CDR3 reads CASSLGDRVNTGELFF. The CDR3 DNA reads TGCGCCAGCAGCTTGGGGGACAGGGTGAACACCGGGGAGCTGTTTTTT.

The chain recombines TRBV7-9 with TRBJ1-2, with a possible D match to TRBD1 (6 bases). V dropped 2 bases and J dropped 6 bases, with 10 bases sitting between them. Per germline, CDR1 SEHNR and CDR2 FQNEAQ (reference sequence). The CDR3 covers 13 residues. DNA of the CDR3: TGTGCCAGCAGCTTAACAGGGTATAATGGCTACACCTTC. Translated: CASSLTGYNGYTF.

The chain employs TRBV7-2 and TRBJ2-5; TRBD2 matches 7 bases. Per germline, CDR1 SGHTA and CDR2 FQGNSA. The ends lost 7 bases at V and 2 bases at J; junction bases unmatched: 7. This CDR3 has 14 residues. CDR3 region: CASKTSRLQETQYF. CDR3 nucleotides: TGTGCCAGCAAGACTAGCAGGCTACAAGAGACCCAGTACTTC.